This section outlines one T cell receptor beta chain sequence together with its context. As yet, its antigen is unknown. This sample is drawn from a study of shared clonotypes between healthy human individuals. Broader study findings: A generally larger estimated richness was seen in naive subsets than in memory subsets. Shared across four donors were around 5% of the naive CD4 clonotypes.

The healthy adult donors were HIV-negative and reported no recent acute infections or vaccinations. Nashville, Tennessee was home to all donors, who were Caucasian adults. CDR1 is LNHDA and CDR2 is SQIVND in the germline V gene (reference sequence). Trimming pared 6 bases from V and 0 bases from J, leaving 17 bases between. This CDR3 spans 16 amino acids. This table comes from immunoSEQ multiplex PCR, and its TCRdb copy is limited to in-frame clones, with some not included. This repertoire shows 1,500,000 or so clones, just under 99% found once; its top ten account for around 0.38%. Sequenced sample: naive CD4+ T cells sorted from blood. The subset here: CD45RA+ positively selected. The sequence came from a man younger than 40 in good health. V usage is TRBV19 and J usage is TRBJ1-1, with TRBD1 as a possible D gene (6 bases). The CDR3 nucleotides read TGTGCCAGTAGACCCGACAGGCCCAGTTTGAACACTGAAGCTTTCTTT. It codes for CASRPDRPSLNTEAFF. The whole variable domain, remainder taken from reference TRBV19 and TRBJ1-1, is DGGITQSPKYLFRKEGQNVTLSCEQNLNHDAMYWYRQDPGQGLRLIYYSQIVNDFQKGDIAEGYSVSREKKESFPLTVTSAQKNPTAFYLCASRPDRPSLNTEAFFGQGTRLTVV.